A selection of T cell receptor beta chains follows, all from one sample in a study of blood T cell repertoires in COVID-19. This table comes from immunoSEQ multiplex PCR, and its TCRdb copy is limited to in-frame clones, with some not included. The repertoire holds about 350,000 clones, with roughly 90% as singletons. Source material: PBMCs or T cells enriched from blood (not recorded which). The receptor set was obtained from a woman aged 30 to 39 who had been exposed to COVID-19. Each CDR3 is given with its conserved first and last residue. The D gene is left open where the match is weak. Size values are once, few and many counts, or a class for expanded clones, and some rows have none.

CASSLRTGTISPLHF | TGTGCCAGCAGCTTACGGACAGGGACCATCTCACCCCTCCACTTT | few | TRBD1 | TRBJ1-6 | TRBV7-9
CAWREGASYEQYF | TGTGCCTGGCGGGAGGGCGCCTCCTACGAGCAGTACTTC | NA | TRBD2 | TRBJ2-7 | TRBV30
CASSLMTGGPETQYF | TGTGCTAGCAGCTTAATGACGGGAGGGCCGGAGACCCAGTACTTC | NA | TRBD2 | TRBJ2-5 | TRBV7-7
CASSQGCVLGQTSSYEQYF | TGTGCCAGCAGCCAAGGCTGTGTGTTGGGACAGACGAGCTCCTACGAGCAGTACTTC | NA | TRBD1 | TRBJ2-7 | TRBV14
CASQDRNSGNTIYF | TGTGCCAGCCAAGACAGGAACTCTGGAAACACCATATATTTT | NA | NA | TRBJ1-3 | TRBV5-4
CASSKIRGPPNNEKLFF | TGTGCCAGCAGCAAAATTAGGGGCCCGCCTAATAATGAAAAACTGTTTTTT | once | NA | TRBJ1-4 | TRBV21-1
CAWERHFYGYTF | TGTGCCTGGGAAAGACACTTCTATGGCTACACCTTC | NA | NA | TRBJ1-2 | TRBV30
CASSDTPRVGTYNEQFF | TGTGCCAGCAGTGACACCCCCCGGGTGGGGACATACAATGAGCAGTTCTTC | NA | NA | TRBJ2-1 | TRBV6-4
CASRGQGLGYEQYF | TGTGCCAGTAGAGGACAGGGATTGGGCTACGAGCAGTACTTC | NA | TRBD1 | TRBJ2-7 | TRBV19
CASSLGAAGVGNQPQHF | TGTGCCAGCAGCTTGGGGGCCGCCGGGGTGGGCAATCAGCCCCAGCATTTT | NA | NA | TRBJ1-5 | TRBV5-5
CAWRSGGDQPQHF | TGTGCCTGGAGAAGCGGCGGGGATCAGCCCCAGCATTTT | once | NA | TRBJ1-5 | TRBV30
CASSSQRRFWTNYGYTF | TGTGCCAGCAGTTCTCAGCGGCGGTTCTGGACTAACTATGGCTACACCTTC | NA | NA | TRBJ1-2 | TRBV6-2/TRBV6-3
CASKRDRGSQPQHF | TGCGCCAGCAAAAGGGACAGGGGGTCTCAGCCCCAGCATTTT | NA | TRBD1 | TRBJ1-5 | TRBV10-2
CSVDAQGGYEQYF | TGCAGCGTTGATGCGCAGGGGGGATACGAGCAGTACTTC | NA | NA | TRBJ2-7 | TRBV29-1
CAISGAEGNTEAFF | TGTGCCATCAGTGGGGCAGAGGGAAACACTGAAGCTTTCTTT | once | NA | TRBJ1-1 | TRBV10-3
CASSLGLVALFF | TGTGCCAGCAGTTTAGGTTTGGTGGCGCTGTTTTTT | once | NA | TRBJ2-2 | TRBV28
CASSFGLAGGEQFF | TGTGCCAGCAGCTTTGGGCTAGCGGGCGGCGAGCAGTTCTTC | NA | TRBD2 | TRBJ2-1 | TRBV7-9
CASRPFTGPYEQYF | TGTGCCAGCAGGCCGTTCACAGGGCCCTACGAGCAGTACTTC | NA | NA | TRBJ2-7 | TRBV28
CASSHAQGDNSPLHF | TGTGCCAGCAGCCACGCACAGGGAGATAATTCACCCCTCCACTTT | few | NA | TRBJ1-6 | TRBV3-1/TRBV3-2
CASSQGLGTSGAYEQYF | TGTGCCAGCAGCCAAGGGTTGGGGACTAGCGGGGCCTACGAGCAGTACTTC | NA | TRBD2 | TRBJ2-7 | TRBV3-1/TRBV3-2
CASSLETGTGAYGYTF | TGTGCCAGCAGCCTAGAAACCGGGACAGGGGCATATGGCTACACCTTC | few | TRBD1 | TRBJ1-2 | TRBV5-6
CASRDSGPQHF | TGCGCCAGCAGAGATTCCGGGCCCCAGCATTTT | NA | NA | TRBJ1-5 | TRBV10-2
CASSPSDRVYEQYF | TGTGCCAGCAGTCCCTCAGACAGAGTCTACGAGCAGTACTTC | NA | NA | TRBJ2-7 | TRBV28
CASSVTGGDYNEQFF | TGTGCCAGCAGCGTAACAGGGGGCGACTACAATGAGCAGTTCTTC | few | TRBD1 | TRBJ2-1 | TRBV7-2
CSYQQQGNIQYF | TGCAGCTACCAACAGCAGGGGAACATTCAGTACTTC | NA | NA | TRBJ2-4 | TRBV29-1
CASSNPGLAIDTQYF | TGTGCCAGCAGCAATCCGGGACTAGCGATAGATACGCAGTATTTT | once | TRBD2 | TRBJ2-3 | TRBV9
CASSVGGGDEQYF | TGTGCCAGCAGCGTAGGAGGGGGGGACGAGCAGTACTTC | NA | NA | TRBJ2-7 | TRBV9
CASSRSGDSAFSGSPLHF | TGTGCCAGTAGCCGATCCGGGGACAGTGCTTTCTCGGGATCACCCCTCCACTTT | NA | TRBD1 | TRBJ1-6 | TRBV19
CASSYSSGTELFF | TGTGCCAGCAGTTACTCGTCAGGGACTGAGTTGTTTTTT | NA | NA | TRBJ2-2 | TRBV6-5
CASSLTRNEQFF | TGTGCCAGCAGCTTAACCAGGAATGAGCAGTTCTTC | NA | NA | TRBJ2-1 | TRBV7-3
CASSESGAATGELFF | TGCGCCAGCAGTGAGTCGGGGGCTGCTACCGGGGAGCTGTTTTTT | NA | NA | TRBJ2-2 | TRBV10-2
CASSPFSYEQYF | TGTGCCAGCAGCCCCTTTTCCTACGAGCAGTACTTC | NA | NA | TRBJ2-7 | TRBV7-8